This T cell receptor (beta chain) was identified during a study of cytomegalovirus exposure and HLA in healthy donors. Study overall: From about 180 million T cells, an earlier analysis saw roughly 120 million unique TCR beta sequences. Study-wide results and caveats: In vitro work confirmed that a few CMV-associated chains recognize CMV antigens.

PCR employed 60 Vbeta and 13 Jbeta primers. The repertoire was sequenced with immunoSEQ multiplex PCR; TCRdb's copy has only in-frame clones and lacks some. Of under 150,000 clones listed, 60% to 85% are singletons. Germline V gives CDR1 SGHTA, CDR2 FQGNSA. This CDR3 region has 15 residues. V was clipped by 4 bases and J by 10 bases; unmatched bases: 9. This clone was counted only a few times. The target antigen is unknown. This TCR was sampled from a woman aged 40 to 55 in good health and CMV-seronegative. What was sequenced was PBMCs. V is TRBV7-2 and J is TRBJ1-6; TRBD1 matches 8 bases. The CDR3 protein is CASSSHGQGVSPLHF. For the CDR3, the DNA is TGTGCCAGCAGCTCCCACGGACAGGGAGTGTCACCCCTCCACTTT.